This TCR beta chain originates from a study of shared T cell receptors in the human thymus (dated by TCRdb to the early 2020s). For the wider study: The study examined how self-reactive, shared T-cell receptor alpha chains are generated in the human thymus.

Library construction relied on the immunoSEQ multiplex PCR assay. In TCRdb, the immuneACCESS table is reduced to in-frame sequences with V and J assigned. These tables do not hold every clone; where another copy was compared, an unresolved V gene accounts for under half, and the others remain unexplained. The sample table holds about 380,000 clones, of which 85% to 95% were seen once. The top ten clonotypes cover approximately 0.018% of the sample. Looking up the germline V gene yields CDR1 SGHRS and CDR2 YFSETQ. The CDR3, cysteine through phenylalanine, is 18 amino acids long. Of the read, only the CDR3 DNA is kept; its 54 bases are in frame from base 1. V ends up 3 bases short and J 3 bases short, with an unmatched junction base count of 8. A remark on this clone: What antigen it recognizes has not been identified. No qualities accompany the bases; no much larger clone lies one base away.

The chain is assembled from TRBV5-1 and TRBJ2-2; the central 13 bases match TRBD2. Sample: thymocytes. This receptor was taken from a human donor. CDR3 region: CASSYQHGLAGDTGELFF. The bases read TGCGCCAGCAGCTACCAACACGGACTAGCGGGAGACACCGGGGAGCTGTTTTTT. Here the CDR3 is joined to the reference TRBV5-1 and TRBJ2-2 genes, and the full variable domain is: KAGVTQTPRYLIKTRGQQVTLSCSPISGHRSVSWYQQTPGQGLQFLFEYFSETQRNKGNFPGRFSGRQFSNSRSEMNVSTLELGDSALYLCASSYQHGLAGDTGELFFGEGSRLTVL.